Following are 2 T cell receptor beta chains from one sample sequenced in a study of T cells expressing NK-cell markers. Each CDR3 protein gets one entry in TCRdb, which reprocessed the 5' RACE reads and gives no DNA. The sample includes about 370,000 distinct CDR3 sequences. The sample consisted of blood T cells: a sorted CD56 or NKG2C T cell subset, CD4+ or CD8+ T cells, or bulk PBMC T cells (not recorded which). The receptors derive from a woman aged 45 to 65 in good health.

The CDR3: CASSPLSEAPMEFF. The V call is TRBV5-1, the J call TRBJ2-1; as DNA is missing, the TRBD1 call by TCRdb cannot be tested. The CDR3 totals 14 residues. Germline assignment: CDR1 SGHRS and CDR2 YFSETQ. The full variable domain, in which reference TRBV5-1 and TRBJ2-1 provide the parts outside the CDR3, is KAGVTQTPRYLIKTRGQQVTLSCSPISGHRSVSWYQQTPGQGLQFLFEYFSETQRNKGNFPGRFSGRQFSNSRSEMNVSTLELGDSALYLCASSPLSEAPMEFFGPGTRLTVL.

V gene TRBV20-1 combines with J gene TRBJ2-3; the D gene TCRdb calls, TRBD2, cannot be checked with no DNA. CDR3 length: 17 amino acids. Germline CDR1 reads DFQATT; CDR2 reads SNEGSKA (reference sequence). The chain's CDR3 is CSASLPQRAWSTDTQYF.